This T cell receptor (beta chain) stems from a study of T cells after yellow fever vaccination. Study as a whole: Fractions with few cells were prepared using SMART-Seq v4 Ultra Low Input. Notes on the study in general: Clonotypes found in both CD4 and CD8 compartments made up a small share.

This clonotype came up a few times. As yet, its antigen is unknown. TCR cDNA, made by 5'RACE template switching, carried an added universal primer site and UMIs. TCRdb analysed the 5' RACE reads with MiXCR anew, one entry per CDR3 protein. This table holds more than 120,000 distinct CDR3 sequences, 6.5% to 8.5% found once. The length of the CDR3 is 13 residues. Losses at the gene ends were 1 base for V and 7 bases for J; bases not matched to a gene: 2. This specimen consisted of CD4+ T cells sorted from PBMCs, obtained 5 days after the yellow fever booster vaccination. This TCR derives from a man in his thirties or forties who received the YFV17D yellow fever vaccine. The chain has TRBV12-3 or TRBV12-4 and TRBJ1-2; TRBD1 agrees at 8 bases. This CDR3 is CASSLVQGGGYTF. In DNA, the CDR3 is TGTGCCAGCAGTTTAGTACAGGGGGGTGGCTACACCTTC.